This T cell receptor (beta chain) was recorded in a study of identical twins. This clonotype was detected many times. What it recognizes is unknown. TCRdb called the 5' RACE reads again in MiXCR, with one record for every CDR3 protein. The data contain approximately 890,000 distinct CDR3 sequences, around an eighth of them singletons. Overall study results and limits: A lower insertion count was a feature of abundant cord blood beta clonotypes, with no such feature in memory repertoires.

These data also formed part of another study, on yellow fever vaccine responses in identical twins. In that study: It has been reported that, in twins, the vaccine T cell response seemed partly convergent and partly personalized.

Sequencing was performed on PBMCs. This TCR was recovered from a woman aged 18-29 years in good health.

CDR3 DNA sequence: TGCGCCAGCAGCCAAGAGCAGGCTTGGGCCAAAAACATTCAGTACTTC. It codes for CASSQEQAWAKNIQYF. The chain uses TRBV4-1 and TRBJ2-4; D gene ambiguous. Trimming left V 0 bases short and J 1 base short, with 10 bases between. The CDR3 contains 16 residues. The germline CDR1 and CDR2 sequences are MGHRA and YSYEKL.